The clone carrying this T cell receptor beta chain was seen ten or more times. The sorted Tregs were CD4+CD25+CD127-/low cells. MiXCR was run by TCRdb on the 5' RACE reads, yielding one entry per CDR3 protein. The table has about 42,000 distinct CDR3 sequences, about 20% seen once. CDR3 length equals 14 residues. The sample taken for sequencing was Tregs sorted from blood. This receptor was taken from a female donor with breast cancer. This chain joins TRBV21-1 and TRBJ1-5; the D segment call TRBD1 is taken from the table without a DNA check. TRBV21-1 is given as a pseudogene. The CDR3 DNA reads as TGTGCCAGCAGCAGGGACAGGCGGAATCAGCCCCAGCATTTT. Residues: CASSRDRRNQPQHF.